This is a list of T cell receptor beta chains from one sample in a study of OX40 agonist ivuxolimab in advanced cancers. The repertoire was sequenced with immunoSEQ multiplex PCR; TCRdb's copy has only in-frame clones and lacks some. Of some 86,000 clones detected, around 90% appear once; the ten largest clones hold roughly 1.5%. The sequencing used CD4+ or CD8+ T cells sorted from blood, collected in a trial of the OX40 agonist ivuxolimab. The origin of the receptors is an adult with an advanced solid tumor such as melanoma, head and neck, liver or kidney cancer. Both conserved end residues are part of each CDR3. Part of the rows lack a size; the others show once, few, many or a class for expanded clones.

J gene	CDR3 length	clone size	V gene	CDR3 protein
TRBJ2-3	14	NA	TRBV10-3	CAIREDRVEDTQYF
TRBJ1-2	13	NA	TRBV9	CASSEAEFTGYTF
TRBJ2-3	11	NA	TRBV19	CASSATDTQYF
TRBJ1-1	14	NA	TRBV25-1	CASSRTGRDTEAFF
TRBJ2-5	17	NA	TRBV4-2	CASSQDLVGEAGETQYF
TRBJ1-4	14	NA	TRBV25-1	CASTPDLGVGKLFF
TRBJ1-1	12	NA	TRBV25-1	CASSDPYTEAFF
TRBJ2-3	14	NA	TRBV4-3	CASSQVGGPGTQYF
TRBJ1-2	13	NA	TRBV18	CASSPGQGHGYTF
TRBJ2-1	16	NA	TRBV7-2	CASSLVGTAHGPEQFF
TRBJ1-3	15	NA	TRBV5-1	CASSLEAGAGNTIYF
TRBJ1-5	14	NA	TRBV18	CASSGTGGDQPQHF
TRBJ2-5	13	NA	TRBV6-5	CASSSQSGETQYF
TRBJ2-6	14	NA	TRBV6-1	CATRRGSGANVLTF
TRBJ1-2	13	NA	TRBV7-9	CASSLDRPYGYTF
TRBJ1-1	12	NA	TRBV19	CASSIRGARAFF
TRBJ1-2	15	NA	TRBV27	CASSRGQNFNYGYTF
TRBJ2-3	15	NA	TRBV5-1	CASSSLAGATDTQYF
TRBJ1-3	17	few	TRBV7-8	CASSLVGPGASGNTIYF
TRBJ2-3	14	NA	TRBV30	CAWSVTGAGDTQYF
TRBJ1-1	13	NA	TRBV5-3	CASTRTTTTEAFF